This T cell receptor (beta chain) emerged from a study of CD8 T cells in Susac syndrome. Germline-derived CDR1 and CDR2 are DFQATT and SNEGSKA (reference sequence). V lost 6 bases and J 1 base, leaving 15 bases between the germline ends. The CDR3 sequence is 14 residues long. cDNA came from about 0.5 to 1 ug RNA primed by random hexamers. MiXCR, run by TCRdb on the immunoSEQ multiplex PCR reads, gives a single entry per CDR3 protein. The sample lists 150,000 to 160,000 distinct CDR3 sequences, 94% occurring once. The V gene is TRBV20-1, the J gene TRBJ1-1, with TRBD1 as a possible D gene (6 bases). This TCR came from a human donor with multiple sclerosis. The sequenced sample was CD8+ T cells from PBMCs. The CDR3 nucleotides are TGCAGTGCAAGCAGAACAGGGAAGAACACTGAAGCTTTCTTT. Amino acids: CSASRTGKNTEAFF.